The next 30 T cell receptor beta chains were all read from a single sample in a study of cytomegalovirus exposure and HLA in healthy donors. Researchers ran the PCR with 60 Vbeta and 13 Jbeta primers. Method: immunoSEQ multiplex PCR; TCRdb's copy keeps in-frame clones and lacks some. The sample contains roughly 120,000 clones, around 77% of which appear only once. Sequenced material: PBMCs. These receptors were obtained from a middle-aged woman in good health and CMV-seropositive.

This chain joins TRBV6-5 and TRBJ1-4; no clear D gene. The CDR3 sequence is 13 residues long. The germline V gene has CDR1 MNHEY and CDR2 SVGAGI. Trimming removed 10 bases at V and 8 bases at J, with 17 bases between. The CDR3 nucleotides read TGTGCCACCACCCGGAGAGGAGAGGAAAAACTGTTTTTT. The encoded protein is CATTRRGEEKLFF.

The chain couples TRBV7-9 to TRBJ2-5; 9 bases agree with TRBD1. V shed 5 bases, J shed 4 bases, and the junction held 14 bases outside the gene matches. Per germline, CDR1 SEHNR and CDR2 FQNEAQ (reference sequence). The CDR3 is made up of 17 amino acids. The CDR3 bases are TGTGCCAGCAGCCTCGGGGTGGGGGACAGGGAGAGAGAGACCCAGTACTTC. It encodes CASSLGVGDRERETQYF.

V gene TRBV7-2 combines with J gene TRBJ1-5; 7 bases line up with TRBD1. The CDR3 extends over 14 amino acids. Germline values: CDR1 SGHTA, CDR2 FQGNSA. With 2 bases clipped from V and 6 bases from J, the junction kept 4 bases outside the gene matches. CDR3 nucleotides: TGTGCCAGCAGCTTACAGGGGGGAAGTCAGCCCCAGCATTTT. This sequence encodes CASSLQGGSQPQHF. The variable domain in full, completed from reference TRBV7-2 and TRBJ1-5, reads GAGVSQSPSNKVTEKGKDVELRCDPISGHTALYWYRQSLGQGLEFLIYFQGNSAPDKSGLPSDRFSAERTGGSVSTLTIQRTQQEDSAVYLCASSLQGGSQPQHFGDGTRLSIL.

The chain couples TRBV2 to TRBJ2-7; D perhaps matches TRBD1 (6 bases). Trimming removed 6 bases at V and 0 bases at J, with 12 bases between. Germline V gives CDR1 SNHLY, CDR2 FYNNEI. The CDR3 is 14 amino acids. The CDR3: CASRLQGFSYEQYF. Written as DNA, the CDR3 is TGTGCCAGCAGGCTTCAGGGGTTCTCCTACGAGCAGTACTTC.

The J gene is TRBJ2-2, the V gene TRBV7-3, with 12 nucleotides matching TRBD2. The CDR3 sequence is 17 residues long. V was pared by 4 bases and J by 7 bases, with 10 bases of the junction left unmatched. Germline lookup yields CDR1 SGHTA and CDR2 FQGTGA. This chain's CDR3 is CASSYGLAGPPSGELFF. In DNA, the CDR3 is TGTGCCAGCAGCTACGGACTAGCGGGACCTCCCAGCGGGGAGCTGTTTTTT.

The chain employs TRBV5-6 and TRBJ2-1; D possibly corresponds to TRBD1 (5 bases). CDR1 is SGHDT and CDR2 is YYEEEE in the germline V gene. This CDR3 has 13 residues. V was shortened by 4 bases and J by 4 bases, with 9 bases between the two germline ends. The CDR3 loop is CASSGRVYNEQFF. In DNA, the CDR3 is TGTGCCAGCAGCGGCAGGGTTTACAATGAGCAGTTCTTC.

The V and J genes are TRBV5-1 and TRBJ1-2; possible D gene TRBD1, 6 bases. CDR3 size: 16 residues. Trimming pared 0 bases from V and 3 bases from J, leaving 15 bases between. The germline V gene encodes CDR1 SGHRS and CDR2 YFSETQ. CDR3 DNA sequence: TGCGCCAGCAGCTTGGCCTCTATACAGGGTGACTATGGCTACACCTTC. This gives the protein CASSLASIQGDYGYTF. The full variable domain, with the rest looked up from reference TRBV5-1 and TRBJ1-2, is KAGVTQTPRYLIKTRGQQVTLSCSPISGHRSVSWYQQTPGQGLQFLFEYFSETQRNKGNFPGRFSGRQFSNSRSEMNVSTLELGDSALYLCASSLASIQGDYGYTFGSGTRLTVV.

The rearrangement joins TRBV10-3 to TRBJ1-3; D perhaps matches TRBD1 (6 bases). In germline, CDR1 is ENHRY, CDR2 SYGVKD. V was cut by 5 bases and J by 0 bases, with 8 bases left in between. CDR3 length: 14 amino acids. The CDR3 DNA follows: TGTGCCATCAGTTTACAGGGCTCTGGAAACACCATATATTTT. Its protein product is CAISLQGSGNTIYF.

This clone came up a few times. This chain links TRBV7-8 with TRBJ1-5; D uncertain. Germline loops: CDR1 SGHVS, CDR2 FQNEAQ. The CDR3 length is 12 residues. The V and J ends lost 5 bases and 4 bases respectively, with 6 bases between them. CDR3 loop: CASSPYNQPQHF. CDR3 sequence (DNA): TGTGCCAGCAGCCCCTATAATCAGCCCCAGCATTTT.

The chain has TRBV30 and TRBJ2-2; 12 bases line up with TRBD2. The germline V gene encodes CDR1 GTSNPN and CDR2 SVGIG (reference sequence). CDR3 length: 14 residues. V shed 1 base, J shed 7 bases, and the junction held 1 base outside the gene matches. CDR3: CAWSGLAGVGELFF. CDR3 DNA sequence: TGTGCCTGGAGTGGACTAGCGGGAGTCGGGGAGCTGTTTTTT.

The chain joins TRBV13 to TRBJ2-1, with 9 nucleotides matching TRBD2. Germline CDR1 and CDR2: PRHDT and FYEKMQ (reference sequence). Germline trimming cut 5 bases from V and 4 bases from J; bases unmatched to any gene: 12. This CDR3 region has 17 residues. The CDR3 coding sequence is TGTGCCAGCAGCCCCCGCTTCGCGGGAGGGACTTACAATGAGCAGTTCTTC. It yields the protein CASSPRFAGGTYNEQFF. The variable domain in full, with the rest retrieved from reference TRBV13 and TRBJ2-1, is AAGVIQSPRHLIKEKRETATLKCYPIPRHDTVYWYQQGPGQDPQFLISFYEKMQSDKGSIPDRFSAQQFSDYHSELNMSSLELGDSALYFCASSPRFAGGTYNEQFFGPGTRLTVL.

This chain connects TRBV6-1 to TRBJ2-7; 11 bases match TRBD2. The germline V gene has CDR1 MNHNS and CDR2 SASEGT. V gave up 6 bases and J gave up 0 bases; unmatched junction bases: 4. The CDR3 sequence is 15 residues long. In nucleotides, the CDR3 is TGTGCCAGCAGGTTGACTAGCGGGATCTCCTACGAGCAGTACTTC. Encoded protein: CASRLTSGISYEQYF.

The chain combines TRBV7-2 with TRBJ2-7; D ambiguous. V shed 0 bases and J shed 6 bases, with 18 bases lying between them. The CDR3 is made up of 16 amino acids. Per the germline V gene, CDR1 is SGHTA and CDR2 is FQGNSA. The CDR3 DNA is TGTGCCAGCAGCTTAGCCGTGGCGGCTCAACTGAGCGAGCAGTACTTC. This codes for CASSLAVAAQLSEQYF.

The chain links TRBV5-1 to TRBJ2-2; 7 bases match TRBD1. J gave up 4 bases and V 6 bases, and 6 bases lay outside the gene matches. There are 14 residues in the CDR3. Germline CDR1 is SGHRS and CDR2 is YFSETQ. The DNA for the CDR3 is TGCGCCAGCAAGCCGGGACAGACCACCGGGGAGCTGTTTTTT. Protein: CASKPGQTTGELFF.

CDR3 sequence (DNA): TGTGCCAGCAGCAAATCCCAGGGTCTTAATGAGCAGTTCTTC. It encodes CASSKSQGLNEQFF. The chain joins TRBV7-3 to TRBJ2-1; a weak D match, TRBD1 (5 bases). The germline CDR1 and CDR2 sequences are SGHTA and FQGTGA. The CDR3 contains 14 residues. V gave up 5 bases and J gave up 7 bases, with 15 bases separating them.

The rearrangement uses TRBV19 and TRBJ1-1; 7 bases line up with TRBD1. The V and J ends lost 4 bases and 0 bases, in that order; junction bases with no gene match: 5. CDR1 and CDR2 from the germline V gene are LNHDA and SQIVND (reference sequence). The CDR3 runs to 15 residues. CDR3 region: CASSTAGTVNTEAFF. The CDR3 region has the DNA TGTGCCAGTAGTACCGCCGGGACAGTGAACACTGAAGCTTTCTTT.

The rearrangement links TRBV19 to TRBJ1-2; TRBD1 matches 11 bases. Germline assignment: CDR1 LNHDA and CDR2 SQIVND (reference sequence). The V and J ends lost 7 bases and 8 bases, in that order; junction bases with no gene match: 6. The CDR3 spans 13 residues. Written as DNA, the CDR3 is TGTGCCAGTAAATCGGACAGGGGGCTGGGCTACACCTTC. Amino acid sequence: CASKSDRGLGYTF.

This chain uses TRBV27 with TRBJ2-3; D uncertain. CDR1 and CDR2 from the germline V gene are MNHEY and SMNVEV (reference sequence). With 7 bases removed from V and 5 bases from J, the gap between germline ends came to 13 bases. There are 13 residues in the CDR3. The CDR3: CASTPMRGDTQYF. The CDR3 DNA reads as TGTGCCAGCACCCCGATGCGAGGAGATACGCAGTATTTT.

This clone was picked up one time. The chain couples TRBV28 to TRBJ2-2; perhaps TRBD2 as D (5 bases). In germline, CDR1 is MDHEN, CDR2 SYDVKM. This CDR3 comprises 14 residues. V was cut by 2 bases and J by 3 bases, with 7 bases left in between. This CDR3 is CASSLGGHTGELFF. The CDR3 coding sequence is TGTGCCAGCAGTTTAGGCGGGCACACCGGGGAGCTGTTTTTT. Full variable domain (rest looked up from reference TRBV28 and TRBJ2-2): DVKVTQSSRYLVKRTGEKVFLECVQDMDHENMFWYRQDPGLGLRLIYFSYDVKMKEKGDIPEGYSVSREKKERFSLILESASTNQTSMYLCASSLGGHTGELFFGEGSRLTVL.

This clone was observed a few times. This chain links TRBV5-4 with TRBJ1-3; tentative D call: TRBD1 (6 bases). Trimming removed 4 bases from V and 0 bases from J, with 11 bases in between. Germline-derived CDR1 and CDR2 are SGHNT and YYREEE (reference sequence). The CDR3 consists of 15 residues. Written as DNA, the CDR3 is TGTGCCAGCAGCCCCGGGACAACCTCTGGAAACACCATATATTTT. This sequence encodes CASSPGTTSGNTIYF.

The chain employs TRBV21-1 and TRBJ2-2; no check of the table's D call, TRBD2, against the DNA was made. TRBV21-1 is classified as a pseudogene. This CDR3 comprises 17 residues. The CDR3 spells CASSMGTRLMNTGELFF. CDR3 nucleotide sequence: TGTGCCAGCAGCATGGGGACTCGCCTGATGAACACCGGGGAGCTGTTTTTT.

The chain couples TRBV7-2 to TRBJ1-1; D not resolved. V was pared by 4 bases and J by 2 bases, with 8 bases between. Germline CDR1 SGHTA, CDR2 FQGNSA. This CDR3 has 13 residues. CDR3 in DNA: TGTGCCAGCAGCTCCGTCTCCAACACTGAAGCTTTCTTT. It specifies CASSSVSNTEAFF.

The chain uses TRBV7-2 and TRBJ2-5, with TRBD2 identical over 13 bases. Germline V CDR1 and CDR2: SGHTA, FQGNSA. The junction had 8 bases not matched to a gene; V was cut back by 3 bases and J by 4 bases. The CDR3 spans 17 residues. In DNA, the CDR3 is TGTGCCAGCAGCTTCGACCGACTAGCGGGAGGTCCAGAGACCCAGTACTTC. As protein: CASSFDRLAGGPETQYF.

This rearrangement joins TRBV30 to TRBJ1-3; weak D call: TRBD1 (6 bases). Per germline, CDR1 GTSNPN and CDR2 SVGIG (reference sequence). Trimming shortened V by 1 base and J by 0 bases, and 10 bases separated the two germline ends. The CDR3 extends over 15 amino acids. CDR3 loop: CAWSGTASSGNTIYF. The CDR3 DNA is TGTGCCTGGAGTGGGACAGCGAGCTCTGGAAACACCATATATTTT.

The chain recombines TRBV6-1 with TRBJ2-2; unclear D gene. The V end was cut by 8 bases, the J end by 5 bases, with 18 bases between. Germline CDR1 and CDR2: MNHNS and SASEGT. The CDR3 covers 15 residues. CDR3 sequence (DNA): TGTGCCAGCGGTAAAATGGCTGGAGAGACCGGGGAGCTGTTTTTT. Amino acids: CASGKMAGETGELFF.

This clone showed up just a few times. CDR3 bases: TGTGCCAGCAGTGATCCGACTAGCGGGAGAGAGACCCAGTACTTC. Its translation is CASSDPTSGRETQYF. The rearrangement links TRBV25-1 to TRBJ2-5, with 12 bases that match TRBD2. V lost 3 bases, J lost 4 bases, and 3 bases stayed unmatched. This CDR3 is 15 amino acids long. Germline CDR1 and CDR2: MGHDK and SYGVNS.

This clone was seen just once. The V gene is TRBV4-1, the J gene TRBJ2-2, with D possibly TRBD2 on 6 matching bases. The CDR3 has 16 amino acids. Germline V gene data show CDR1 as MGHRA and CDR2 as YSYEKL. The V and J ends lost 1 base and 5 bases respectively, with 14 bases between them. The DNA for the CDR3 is TGCGCCAGCAGCCAAGGTCGACTAGGGACTACCGGGGAGCTGTTTTTT. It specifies CASSQGRLGTTGELFF.

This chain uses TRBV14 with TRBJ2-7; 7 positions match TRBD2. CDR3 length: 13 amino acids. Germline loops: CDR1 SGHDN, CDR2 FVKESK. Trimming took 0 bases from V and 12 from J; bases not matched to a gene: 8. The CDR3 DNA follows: TGTGCCAGCAGCCAAGATCGGTGGCGGGAGACGTACTTC. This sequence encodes CASSQDRWRETYF.

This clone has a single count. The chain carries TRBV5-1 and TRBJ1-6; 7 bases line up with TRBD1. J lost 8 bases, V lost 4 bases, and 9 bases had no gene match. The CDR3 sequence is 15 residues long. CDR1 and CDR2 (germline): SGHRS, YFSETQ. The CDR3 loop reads CASSPEQGWDSPLHF. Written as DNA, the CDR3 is TGCGCCAGCAGCCCGGAACAGGGGTGGGATTCACCCCTCCACTTT.

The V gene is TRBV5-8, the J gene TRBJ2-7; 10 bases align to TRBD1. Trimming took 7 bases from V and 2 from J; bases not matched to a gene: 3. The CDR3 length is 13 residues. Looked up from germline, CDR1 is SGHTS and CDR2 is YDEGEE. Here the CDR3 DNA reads TGTGCCAGCCCGGGACAGGGGCCCTACGAGCAGTACTTC. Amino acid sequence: CASPGQGPYEQYF.